This T cell receptor beta chain was observed in a study of Ad26.COV2.S vaccination and SARS-CoV-2 variants. The treatment here: some 20 received Ad26.COV2.S at low or high dose, single or two shots; several received placebo; per-sample allocation not given. Collection of the samples took place on day 63 after the first injection of vaccine or placebo. The CDR3 is 13 residues long. From germline, CDR1 is LNHDA and CDR2 SQIVND (reference sequence). After removal of 6 bases from V and 6 bases from J, the junction contained 7 bases not matched to a gene. TCRdb's copy holds only in-frame clones and misses some; the assay was immunoSEQ multiplex PCR. The repertoire holds under 400,000 clones, with around 87% as singletons. This clone was seen repeatedly, ten times or more.

V and J are TRBV19 and TRBJ1-1, with TRBD1 matching 7 bases. The clonotype was recovered from a person between 18 and 60 years old who received the Ad26.COV2.S COVID-19 vaccine or a placebo. Here the sequenced sample was peripheral blood, taken in a trial of Ad26.COV2.S vaccine versus placebo. Here the CDR3 DNA reads TGTGCCAGTAGATACCAGGGGGTACCTGAAGCTTTCTTT. Protein sequence: CASRYQGVPEAFF.